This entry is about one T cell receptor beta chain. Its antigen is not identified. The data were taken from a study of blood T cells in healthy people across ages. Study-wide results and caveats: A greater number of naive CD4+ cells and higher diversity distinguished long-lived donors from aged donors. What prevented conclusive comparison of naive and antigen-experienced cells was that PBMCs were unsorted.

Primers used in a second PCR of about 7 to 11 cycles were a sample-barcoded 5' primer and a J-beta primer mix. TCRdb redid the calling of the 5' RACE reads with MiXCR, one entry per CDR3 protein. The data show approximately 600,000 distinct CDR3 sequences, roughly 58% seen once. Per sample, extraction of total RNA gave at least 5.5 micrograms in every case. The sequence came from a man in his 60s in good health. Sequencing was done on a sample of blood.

CDR3 bases: TGTGCCACCAGCAGAGATGAGCTCGGTTCCTTCTCCTACGAGCAGTACTTC. It yields the protein CATSRDELGSFSYEQYF. The rearrangement uses TRBV15 and TRBJ2-7; no reliable D call. Germline CDR1 LNHNV, CDR2 YYDKDF (reference sequence). CDR3 length: 17 residues. The V end was cut by 0 bases, the J end by 0 bases, with 15 bases between.